The TCR beta chain described here comes from a study of T-cell memory formation after mild COVID-19. CDR3 length: 15 residues. Germline V gene data show CDR1 as MNHEY and CDR2 as SMNVEV (reference sequence). V gave up 3 bases and J gave up 2 bases, with 12 bases separating them. In TCRdb, the 5' RACE reads were re-called with MiXCR into one record per CDR3 protein. The sample lists approximately 430,000 distinct CDR3 sequences; 20% to 30% were seen once. Study-level findings and limits: Some responding clones appeared in pre-infection memory, suggesting cross-reactive memory joined.

With respect to this clonotype: Its target is not known.

The clonotype originates from an adult woman who had mild COVID-19 (a few samples of this study predate the infection). Cell type and time point are not known. The sample comprised PBMCs or a T cell subset sorted from them (not recorded which). The chain is built from TRBV27 and TRBJ2-3; D remains unclear. The CDR3 sequence is CASSFRGSYTDTQYF. The DNA of the CDR3 is TGTGCCAGCAGTTTTCGAGGCAGCTACACAGATACGCAGTATTTT.